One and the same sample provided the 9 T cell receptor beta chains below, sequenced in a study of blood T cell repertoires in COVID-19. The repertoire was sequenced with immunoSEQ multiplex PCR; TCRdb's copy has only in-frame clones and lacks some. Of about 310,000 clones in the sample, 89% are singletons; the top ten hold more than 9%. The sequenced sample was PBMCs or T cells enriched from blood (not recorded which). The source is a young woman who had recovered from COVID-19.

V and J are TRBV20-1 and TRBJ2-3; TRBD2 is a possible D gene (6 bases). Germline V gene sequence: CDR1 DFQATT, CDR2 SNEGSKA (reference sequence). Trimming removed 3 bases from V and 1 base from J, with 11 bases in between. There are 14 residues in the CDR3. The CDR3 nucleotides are TGCAGTGCTAGTCCGGGGGTGGGCACAGATACGCAGTATTTT. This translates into CSASPGVGTDTQYF.

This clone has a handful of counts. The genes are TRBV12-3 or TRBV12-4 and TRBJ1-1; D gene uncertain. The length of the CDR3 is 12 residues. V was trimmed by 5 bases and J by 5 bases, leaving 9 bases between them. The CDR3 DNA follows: TGTGCCAGCAGTCCCGCAGGAACTGAAGCTTTCTTT. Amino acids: CASSPAGTEAFF.

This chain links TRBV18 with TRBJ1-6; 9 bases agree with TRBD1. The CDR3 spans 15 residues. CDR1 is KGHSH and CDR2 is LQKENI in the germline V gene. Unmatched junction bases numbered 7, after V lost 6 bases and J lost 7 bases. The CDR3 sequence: CASSLGTGTNSPLHF. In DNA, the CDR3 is TGTGCCAGCTCCCTAGGGACAGGGACGAATTCACCCCTCCACTTT.

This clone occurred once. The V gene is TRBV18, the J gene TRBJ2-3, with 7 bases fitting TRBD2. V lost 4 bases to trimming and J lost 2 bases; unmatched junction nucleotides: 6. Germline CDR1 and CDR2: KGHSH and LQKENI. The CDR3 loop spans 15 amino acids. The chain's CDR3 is CASSRISGFTDTQYF. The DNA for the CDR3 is TGTGCCAGCTCACGTATTAGCGGGTTCACAGATACGCAGTATTTT.

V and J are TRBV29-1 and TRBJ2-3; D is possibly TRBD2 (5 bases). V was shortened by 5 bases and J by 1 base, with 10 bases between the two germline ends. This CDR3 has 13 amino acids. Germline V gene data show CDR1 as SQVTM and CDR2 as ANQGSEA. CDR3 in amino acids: CSVSWRGTDTQYF. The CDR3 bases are TGCAGCGTTAGCTGGCGGGGCACAGATACGCAGTATTTT.

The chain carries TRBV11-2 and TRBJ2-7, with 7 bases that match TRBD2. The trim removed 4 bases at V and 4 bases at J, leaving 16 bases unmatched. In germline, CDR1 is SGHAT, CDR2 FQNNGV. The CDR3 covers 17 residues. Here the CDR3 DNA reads TGTGCCAGCAGCTCCTTACGAGCGGGGAAGGGCCGATACGAGCAGTACTTC. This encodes CASSSLRAGKGRYEQYF.

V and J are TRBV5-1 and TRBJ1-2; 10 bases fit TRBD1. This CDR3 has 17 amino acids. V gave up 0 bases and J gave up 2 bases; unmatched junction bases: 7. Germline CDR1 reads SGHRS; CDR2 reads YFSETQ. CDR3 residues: CASSLESGDRGNYGYTF. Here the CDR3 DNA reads TGCGCCAGCAGCTTGGAGTCCGGGGACAGGGGCAACTATGGCTACACCTTC.

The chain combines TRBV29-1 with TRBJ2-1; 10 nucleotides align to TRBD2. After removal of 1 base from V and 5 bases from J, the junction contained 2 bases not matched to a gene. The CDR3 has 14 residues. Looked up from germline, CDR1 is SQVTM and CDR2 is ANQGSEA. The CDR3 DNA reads TGCAGCGTTGAAGGAGCGGGAGGGAACAATGAGCAGTTCTTC. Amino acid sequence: CSVEGAGGNNEQFF.

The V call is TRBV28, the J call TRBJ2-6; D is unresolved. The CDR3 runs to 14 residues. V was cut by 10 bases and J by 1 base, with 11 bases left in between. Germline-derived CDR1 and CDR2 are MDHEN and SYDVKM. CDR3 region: CATRDWSGANVLTF. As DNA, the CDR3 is TGTGCCACCCGAGATTGGTCTGGGGCCAACGTCCTGACTTTC.